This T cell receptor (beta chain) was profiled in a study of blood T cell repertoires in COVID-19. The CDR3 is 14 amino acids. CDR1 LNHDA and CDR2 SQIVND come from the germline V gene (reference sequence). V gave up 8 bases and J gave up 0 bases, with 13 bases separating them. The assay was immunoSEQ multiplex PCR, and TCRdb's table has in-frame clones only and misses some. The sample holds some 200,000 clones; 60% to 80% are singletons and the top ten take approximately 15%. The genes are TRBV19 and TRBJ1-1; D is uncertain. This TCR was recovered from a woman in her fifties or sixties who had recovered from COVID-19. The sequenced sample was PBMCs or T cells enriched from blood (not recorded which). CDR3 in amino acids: CASGRVQMNTEAFF. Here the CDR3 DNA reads TGTGCCAGTGGGAGGGTTCAGATGAACACTGAAGCTTTCTTT.